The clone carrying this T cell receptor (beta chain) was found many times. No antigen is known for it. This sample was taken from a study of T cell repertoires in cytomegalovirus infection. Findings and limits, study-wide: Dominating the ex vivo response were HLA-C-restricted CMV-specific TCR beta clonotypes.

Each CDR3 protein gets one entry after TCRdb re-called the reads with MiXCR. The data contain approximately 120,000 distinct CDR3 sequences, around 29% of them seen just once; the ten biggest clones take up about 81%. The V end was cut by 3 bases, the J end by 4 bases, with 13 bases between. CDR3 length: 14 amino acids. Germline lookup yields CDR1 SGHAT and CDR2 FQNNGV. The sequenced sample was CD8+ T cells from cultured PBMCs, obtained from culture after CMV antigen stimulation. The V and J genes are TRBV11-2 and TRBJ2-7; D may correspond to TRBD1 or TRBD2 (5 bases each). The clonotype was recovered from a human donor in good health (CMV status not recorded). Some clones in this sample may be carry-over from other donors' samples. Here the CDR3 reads CASSFGTASYEQYF. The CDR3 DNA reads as TGTGCCAGCAGCTTTGGGACGGCAAGTTACGAGCAGTACTTC.